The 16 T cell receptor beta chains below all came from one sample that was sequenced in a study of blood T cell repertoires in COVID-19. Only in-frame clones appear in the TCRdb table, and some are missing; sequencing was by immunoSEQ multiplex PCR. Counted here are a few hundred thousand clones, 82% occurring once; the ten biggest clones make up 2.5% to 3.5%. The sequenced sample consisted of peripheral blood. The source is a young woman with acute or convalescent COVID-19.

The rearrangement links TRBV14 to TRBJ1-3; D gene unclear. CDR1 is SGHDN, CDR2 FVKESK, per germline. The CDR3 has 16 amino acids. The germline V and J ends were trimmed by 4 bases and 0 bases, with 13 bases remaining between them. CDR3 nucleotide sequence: TGTGCCAGCAGCCGGCAGATACCCAGCTCTGGAAACACCATATATTTT. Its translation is CASSRQIPSSGNTIYF.

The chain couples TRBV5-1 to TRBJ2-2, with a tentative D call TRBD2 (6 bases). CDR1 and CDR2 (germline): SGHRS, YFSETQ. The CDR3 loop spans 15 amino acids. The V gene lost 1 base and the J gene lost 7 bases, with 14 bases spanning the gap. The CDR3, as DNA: TGCGCCAGCAGCTTGAGGGAGGCAGCCGGCGGGGAGCTGTTTTTT. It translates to CASSLREAAGGELFF. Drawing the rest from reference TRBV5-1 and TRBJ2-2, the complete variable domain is KAGVTQTPRYLIKTRGQQVTLSCSPISGHRSVSWYQQTPGQGLQFLFEYFSETQRNKGNFPGRFSGRQFSNSRSEMNVSTLELGDSALYLCASSLREAAGGELFFGEGSRLTVL.

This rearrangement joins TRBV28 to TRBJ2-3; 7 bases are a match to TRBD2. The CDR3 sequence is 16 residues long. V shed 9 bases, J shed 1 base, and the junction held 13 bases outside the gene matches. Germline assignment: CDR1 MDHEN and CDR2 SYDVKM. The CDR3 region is CASGRRGGPGTDTQYF. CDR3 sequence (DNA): TGTGCCAGTGGTCGGAGGGGAGGGCCAGGCACAGATACGCAGTATTTT.

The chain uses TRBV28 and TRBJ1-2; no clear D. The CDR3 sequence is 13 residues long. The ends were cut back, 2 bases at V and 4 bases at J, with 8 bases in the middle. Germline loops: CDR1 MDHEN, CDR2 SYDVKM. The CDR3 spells CASSLPNSYGYTF. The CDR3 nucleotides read TGTGCCAGCAGTTTACCCAACTCCTATGGCTACACCTTC.

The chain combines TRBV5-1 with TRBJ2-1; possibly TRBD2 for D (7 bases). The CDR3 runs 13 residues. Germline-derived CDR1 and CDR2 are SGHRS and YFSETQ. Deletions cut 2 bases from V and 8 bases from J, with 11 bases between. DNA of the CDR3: TGCGCCAGCAGCTTCCCGGGGGGCGATGAGCAGTTCTTC. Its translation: CASSFPGGDEQFF. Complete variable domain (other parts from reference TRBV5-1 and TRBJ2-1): KAGVTQTPRYLIKTRGQQVTLSCSPISGHRSVSWYQQTPGQGLQFLFEYFSETQRNKGNFPGRFSGRQFSNSRSEMNVSTLELGDSALYLCASSFPGGDEQFFGPGTRLTVL.

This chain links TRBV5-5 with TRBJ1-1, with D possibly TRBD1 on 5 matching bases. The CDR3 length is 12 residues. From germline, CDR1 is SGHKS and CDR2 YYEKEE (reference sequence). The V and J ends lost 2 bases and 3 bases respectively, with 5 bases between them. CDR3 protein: CASSFRDTEAFF. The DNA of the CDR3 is TGTGCCAGCAGCTTCAGGGACACTGAAGCTTTCTTT.

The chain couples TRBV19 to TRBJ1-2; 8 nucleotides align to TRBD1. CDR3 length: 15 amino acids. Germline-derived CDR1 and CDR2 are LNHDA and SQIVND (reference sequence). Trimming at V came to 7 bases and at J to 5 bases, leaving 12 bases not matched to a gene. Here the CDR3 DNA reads TGTGCCAGTATCGGACAGGGCCCCTATAGTTATGGCTACACCTTC. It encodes CASIGQGPYSYGYTF. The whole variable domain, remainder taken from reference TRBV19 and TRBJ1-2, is DGGITQSPKYLFRKEGQNVTLSCEQNLNHDAMYWYRQDPGQGLRLIYYSQIVNDFQKGDIAEGYSVSREKKESFPLTVTSAQKNPTAFYLCASIGQGPYSYGYTFGSGTRLTVV.

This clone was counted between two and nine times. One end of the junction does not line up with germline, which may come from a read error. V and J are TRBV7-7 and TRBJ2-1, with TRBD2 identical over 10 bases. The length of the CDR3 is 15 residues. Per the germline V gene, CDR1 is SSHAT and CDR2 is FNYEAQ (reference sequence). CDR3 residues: CASSPLAGVVNEQFF. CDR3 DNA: TGTGCTAGCAGCCCGCTAGCGGGAGTTGTCAATGAGCAGTTCTTC.

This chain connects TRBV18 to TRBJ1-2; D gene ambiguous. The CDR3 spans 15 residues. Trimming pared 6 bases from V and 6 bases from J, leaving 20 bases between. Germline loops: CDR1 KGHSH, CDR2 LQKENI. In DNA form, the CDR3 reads TGTGCCAGCTCGCTCGGGAGCAAAAATTGGAATGGCTACACCTTC. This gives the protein CASSLGSKNWNGYTF.

The CDR3 nucleotides read TGTGCCAGCAGCTTAGAGCCCTGGCGGAACACATCTAACTATGGCTACACCTTC. Encoded protein: CASSLEPWRNTSNYGYTF. The chain is built from TRBV7-2 and TRBJ1-2; D is uncertain. Deletions cut 1 base from V and 0 bases from J, with 18 bases between. CDR1 SGHTA and CDR2 FQGNSA come from the germline V gene. The CDR3 spans 18 residues.

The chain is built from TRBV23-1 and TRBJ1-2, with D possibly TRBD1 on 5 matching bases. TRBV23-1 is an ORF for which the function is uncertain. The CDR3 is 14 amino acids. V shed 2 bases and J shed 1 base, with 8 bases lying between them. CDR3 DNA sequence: TGCGCCAGCAGTCAAACCGACAGTAACTATGGCTACACCTTC. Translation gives CASSQTDSNYGYTF.

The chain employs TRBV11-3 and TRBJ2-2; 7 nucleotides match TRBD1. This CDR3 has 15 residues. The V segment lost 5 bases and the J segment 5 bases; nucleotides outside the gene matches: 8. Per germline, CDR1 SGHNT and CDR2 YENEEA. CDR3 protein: CASSPGQTLTGELFF. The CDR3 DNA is TGTGCCAGCAGCCCGGGACAGACCTTAACCGGGGAGCTGTTTTTT.

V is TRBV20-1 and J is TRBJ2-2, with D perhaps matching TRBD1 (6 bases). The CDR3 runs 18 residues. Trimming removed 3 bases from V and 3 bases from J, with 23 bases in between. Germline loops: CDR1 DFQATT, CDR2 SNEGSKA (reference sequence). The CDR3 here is CSASYSLFSTGYTGELFF. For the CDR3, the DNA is TGCAGTGCTAGTTATTCTTTATTCTCGACAGGCTACACCGGGGAGCTGTTTTTT.

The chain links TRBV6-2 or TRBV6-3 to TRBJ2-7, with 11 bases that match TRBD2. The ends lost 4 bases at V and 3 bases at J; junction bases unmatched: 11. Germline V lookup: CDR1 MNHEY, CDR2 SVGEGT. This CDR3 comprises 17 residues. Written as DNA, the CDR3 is TGTGCCAGCAGTTTAAGACTAGCGGGGAGGAGAGACTACGAGCAGTACTTC. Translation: CASSLRLAGRRDYEQYF.

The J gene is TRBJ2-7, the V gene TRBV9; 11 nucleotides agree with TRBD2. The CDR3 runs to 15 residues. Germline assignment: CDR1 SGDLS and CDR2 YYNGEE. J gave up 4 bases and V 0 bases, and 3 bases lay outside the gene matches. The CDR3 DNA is TGTGCCAGCAGCGTAGAGCCTAGCGGGAGGTACGAGCAGTACTTC. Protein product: CASSVEPSGRYEQYF.

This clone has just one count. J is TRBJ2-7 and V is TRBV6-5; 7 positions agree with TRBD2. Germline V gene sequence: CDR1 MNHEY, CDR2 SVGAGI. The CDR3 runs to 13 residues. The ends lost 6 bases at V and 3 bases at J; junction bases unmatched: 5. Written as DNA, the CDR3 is TGTGCCAGCAGAGGGACTACTGACTACGAGCAGTACTTC. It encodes CASRGTTDYEQYF.